The source of this T cell receptor beta chain is a study of regulatory T cells in long-lasting Graves disease. Study-wide points: Persistent-disease Graves' patients showed less TCR diversity than new cases.

V gave up 7 bases and J gave up 6 bases, with 13 bases separating them. Germline assignment: CDR1 WSHSY and CDR2 SAAADI. This CDR3 has 13 residues. Building of the TCR beta libraries involved iRepertoire HTBI primers and Arm-PCR of CDR3 regions. TCRdb re-derived calls from the multiplex PCR reads in MiXCR, one entry per CDR3 protein. This sample has over 200,000 distinct CDR3 sequences, with around 20% found just once. At least ten counts were recorded for this clonotype. The antigen is not known. Time point given: newly diagnosed GD, antithyroid drugs for less than 3 months. The TCR library was made from RNA that had been extracted from PBMCs in TRIzol.

The chain is built from TRBV10-2 and TRBJ1-5; D not resolved. Here the sequenced sample was peripheral blood mononuclear cells (PBMCs), taken at new diagnosis, from a patient treated with antithyroid drugs. The source of this sequence is a female donor with Graves disease. DNA of the CDR3: TGCGCCAGCAAACGGGTCTTCAGTCAGCCCCAGCATTTT. Residues: CASKRVFSQPQHF.